This TCR beta chain stems from a study of molecular identifiers for immune sequencing clone quantification. Study at large: Split five ways in replicates, RNA from roughly 20,000 or 100,000 naive CD8 cells had four portions sequenced. General study points: Over 99% of CMV-specific effector molecules, but under 1% of naive ones, were in clones above 20 copies.

Germline CDR1 is SNHLY and CDR2 is FYNNEI. This CDR3 contains 18 residues. Trimming removed 0 bases from V and 4 bases from J, with 19 bases in between. This clonotype was seen at least ten times. Its cognate antigen is unknown. MiXCR, run by TCRdb on the PCR reads, gives a single entry per CDR3 protein. This table has some 40,000 distinct CDR3 sequences, less than 20% appearing once. The rearrangement joins TRBV2 to TRBJ1-3; unclear D gene. This clonotype was sampled from a human donor in good health. Some libraries in this study had Jurkat cell RNA spiked in. The source material was naive CD8+ T cells from blood, with Jurkat cell RNA spiked in. Described subset: FACS-sorted CD8+CD4-CCR7+CD45RA+ naive T cells. The DNA for the CDR3 is TGTGCCAGCAGTGAAGCTCCGCCGGGAACTATCAGCGGAAACACCATATATTTT. It is translated as CASSEAPPGTISGNTIYF.